The clone carrying this TCR beta chain was seen a few times. Antigen specificity is unknown. Criteria for exclusion of patients were uncontrolled infection, other autoimmune disease, pregnancy or lactation. These data are taken from a study of T cells in Graves' hyperthyroidism and ophthalmopathy. Notes on the study in general: The model anticipated ophthalmopathy a median around 6 months pre-onset. Most thyroid-expanded clonotypes above 0.001 were also found in blood.

TCR beta CDR3 regions were amplified from RNA. The HTBI set primed first-round TCR CDR3 RT-PCR. TCRdb re-called the multiplex PCR reads with MiXCR, one entry per CDR3 protein. The data show 500,000 to 750,000 distinct CDR3 sequences, approximately 44% seen once. The CDR3 is 13 amino acids. Germline lookup yields CDR1 SGHDN and CDR2 FVKESK. V lost 4 bases and J lost 3; bases outside the gene matches: 2. The sequence was collected from a woman under 30 with Graves' hyperthyroidism. The sample taken for sequencing was peripheral blood or thyroid tissue (not recorded which). The V call is TRBV14, the J call TRBJ1-2; the match to TRBD1 covers 7 bases. The CDR3 region is CASSPGQDYGYTF. CDR3 in DNA: TGTGCCAGCAGCCCCGGACAGGACTATGGCTACACCTTC. Combining the CDR3 with reference TRBV14 and TRBJ1-2 gives the whole variable domain EAGVTQFPSHSVIEKGQTVTLRCDPISGHDNLYWYRRVMGKEIKFLLHFVKESKQDESGMPNNRFLAERTGGTYSTLKVQPAELEDSGVYFCASSPGQDYGYTFGSGTRLTVV.